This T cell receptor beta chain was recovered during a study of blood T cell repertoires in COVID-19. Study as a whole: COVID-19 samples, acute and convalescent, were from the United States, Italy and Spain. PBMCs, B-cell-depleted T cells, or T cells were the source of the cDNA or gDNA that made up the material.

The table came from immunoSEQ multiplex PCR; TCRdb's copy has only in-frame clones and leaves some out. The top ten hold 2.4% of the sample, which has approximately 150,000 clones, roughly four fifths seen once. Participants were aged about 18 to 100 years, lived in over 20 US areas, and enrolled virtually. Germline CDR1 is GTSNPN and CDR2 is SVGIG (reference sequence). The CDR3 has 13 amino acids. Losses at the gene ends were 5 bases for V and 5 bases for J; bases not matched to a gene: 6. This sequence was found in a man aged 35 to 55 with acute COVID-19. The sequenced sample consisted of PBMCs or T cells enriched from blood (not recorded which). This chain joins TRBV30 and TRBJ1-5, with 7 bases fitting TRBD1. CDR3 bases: TGTGCCTGGGACCACAGGGGCGATCAGCCCCAGCATTTT. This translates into CAWDHRGDQPQHF. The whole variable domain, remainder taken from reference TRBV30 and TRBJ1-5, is SQTIHQWPATLVQPVGSPLSLECTVEGTSNPNLYWYRQAAGRGLQLLFYSVGIGQISSEVPQNLSASRPQDRQFILSSKKLLLSDSGFYLCAWDHRGDQPQHFGDGTRLSIL.